This T cell receptor (beta chain) was found in a study of shared clonotypes between healthy human individuals. Profiling relied on immunoSEQ multiplex PCR, and the TCRdb table lists in-frame clones only, not all of them. The sample lists approximately 1.4 million clones; approximately 98% were seen once. From germline, CDR1 is SGDLS and CDR2 YYNGEE. The V gene end was trimmed by 4 bases and the J gene end by 0 bases; junction bases not matched to a gene: 4. The CDR3 runs to 16 residues. The specimen was naive CD4+ T cells sorted from blood. Indicated subset: CD45RA+ positively selected. This sequence joins TRBV9 and TRBJ2-6; 7 positions match TRBD1. The sequence was obtained from a young man in good health. Here the CDR3 DNA reads TGTGCCAGCAGCCCAAGACAGGGCTCTGGGGCCAACGTCCTGACTTTC. Its translation: CASSPRQGSGANVLTF.